This T cell receptor (beta chain) came from a study of beta chain features in type 1 diabetes. Study findings and constraints: Moderate yet significant TCRB CDR3 shortening was seen in Type 1 diabetes patients in all four CD4+ subsets. The naive, central memory and Treg TCRB repertoires of patients appeared to be more similar to one another than those of healthy donors.

This clone appeared a few times. Its antigen is still unknown. V gave up 2 bases and J gave up 4 bases; unmatched junction bases: 8. Looked up from germline, CDR1 is MGHRA and CDR2 is YSYEKL. The CDR3 has 16 amino acids. Isolated RNA was reverse transcribed in full, so expressed TCRB transcripts were sequenced. TCRdb keeps only in-frame clones here, not all; method: immunoSEQ multiplex PCR. Of over 120,000 clones listed, 8.5% to 12% are singletons. This receptor was identified in a man aged 18 to 30 in good health. The rearrangement joins TRBV4-1 to TRBJ1-5; 7 nucleotides line up with TRBD1. Sequencing input: naive CD4+ T cells from blood. CDR3 DNA sequence: TGCGCCAGCAGCCAAAACGCAGGGGGTAGGAATCAGCCCCAGCATTTT. Its translation is CASSQNAGGRNQPQHF.